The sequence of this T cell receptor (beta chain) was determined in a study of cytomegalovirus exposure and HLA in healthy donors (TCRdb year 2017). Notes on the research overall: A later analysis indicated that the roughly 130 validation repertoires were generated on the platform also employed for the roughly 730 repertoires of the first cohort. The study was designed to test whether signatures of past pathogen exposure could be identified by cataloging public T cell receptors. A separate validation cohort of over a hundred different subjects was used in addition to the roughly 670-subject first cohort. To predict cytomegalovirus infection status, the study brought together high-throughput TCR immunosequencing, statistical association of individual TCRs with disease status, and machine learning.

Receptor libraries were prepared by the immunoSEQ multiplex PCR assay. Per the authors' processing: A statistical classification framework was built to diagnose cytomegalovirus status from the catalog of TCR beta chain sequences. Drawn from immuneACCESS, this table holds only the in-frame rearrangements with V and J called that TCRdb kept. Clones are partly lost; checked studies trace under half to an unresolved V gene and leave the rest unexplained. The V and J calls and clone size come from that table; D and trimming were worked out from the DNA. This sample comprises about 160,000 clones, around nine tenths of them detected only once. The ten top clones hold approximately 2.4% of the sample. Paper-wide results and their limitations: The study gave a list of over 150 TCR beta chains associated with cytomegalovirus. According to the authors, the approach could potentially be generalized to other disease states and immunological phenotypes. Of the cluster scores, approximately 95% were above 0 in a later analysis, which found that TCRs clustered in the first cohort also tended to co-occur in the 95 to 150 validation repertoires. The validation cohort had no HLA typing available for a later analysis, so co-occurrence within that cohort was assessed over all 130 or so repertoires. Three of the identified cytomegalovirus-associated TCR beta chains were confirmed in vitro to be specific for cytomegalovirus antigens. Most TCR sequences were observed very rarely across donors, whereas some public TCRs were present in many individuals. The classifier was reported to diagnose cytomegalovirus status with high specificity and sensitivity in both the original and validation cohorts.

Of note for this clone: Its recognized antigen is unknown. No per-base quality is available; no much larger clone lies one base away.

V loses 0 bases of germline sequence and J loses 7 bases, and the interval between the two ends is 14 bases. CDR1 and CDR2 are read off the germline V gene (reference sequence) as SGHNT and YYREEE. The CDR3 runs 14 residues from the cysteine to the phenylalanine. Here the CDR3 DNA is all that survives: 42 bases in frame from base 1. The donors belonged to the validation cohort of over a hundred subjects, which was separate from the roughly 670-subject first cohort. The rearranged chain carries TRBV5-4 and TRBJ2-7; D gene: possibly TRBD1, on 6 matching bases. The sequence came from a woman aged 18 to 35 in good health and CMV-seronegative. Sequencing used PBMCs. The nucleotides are TGTGCCAGCAGCTTGGCCGGAACAGGGCAGGAGCAGTACTTC. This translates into CASSLAGTGQEQYF.